This T cell receptor beta chain is drawn from a study of blood T cell repertoires in COVID-19. In the study's own analysis: Quantification of nucleated cells was approximated via reference gene primer amplification. Only in-frame clones appear in the TCRdb table, and some are missing; sequencing was by immunoSEQ multiplex PCR. The DNA gave D and trimming, while V, J and clone size come from that table. The sample lists fewer than 400,000 clones, roughly 85% occurring once. The CDR3 consists of 14 residues. The V gene's germline CDR1 is SGHTS and CDR2 YDEGEE. J was trimmed by 2 bases and V by 7 bases; bases with no gene match: 7.

Sequenced input: peripheral blood. The receptor comes from a woman aged 18-30 years with acute or convalescent COVID-19. The chain employs TRBV5-8 and TRBJ2-5; the match to TRBD2 covers 8 bases. The CDR3 nucleotides are TGTGCCAGCGGGCGGGGGGTTTCACAAGAGACCCAGTACTTC. Protein product: CASGRGVSQETQYF.